These 25 T cell receptor beta chains share one sample of origin, sequenced in a study of T-cell reconstitution after alpha-beta-depleted transplantation in children. TCRbeta library preparation incorporated unique molecular identifiers. TCRdb re-derived calls from the PCR reads in MiXCR, one entry per CDR3 protein. The repertoire includes some 840,000 distinct CDR3 sequences, under 20% of them detected once, and under 6% sits in the top ten. The sequencing here drew on PBMCs, mostly from graft donor cells, taken 360 days after TCRalphabeta/CD19-depleted stem cell transplant. The receptors were sampled from a male patient younger than 18 who had a stem cell transplant for acute lymphoblastic leukemia, so the T cells may come from the graft donor.

This clonotype has more than one count but fewer than ten. The CDR3 loop reads CASDRGYSNQPQHF. In DNA form, the CDR3 reads TGTGCCAGTGATAGGGGTTATAGCAATCAGCCCCAGCATTTT. V gene TRBV19 combines with J gene TRBJ1-5, with TRBD1 as a possible D gene (5 bases). Per the germline V gene, CDR1 is LNHDA and CDR2 is SQIVND (reference sequence). This CDR3 has 14 amino acids. Trimming took 8 bases from V and 0 from J, leaving 11 bases between them.

This clonotype has more than one count but fewer than ten. The J gene is TRBJ2-3, the V gene TRBV19; D possibly corresponds to TRBD1 (6 bases). The CDR3 consists of 16 residues. Deletions cut 4 bases from V and 0 bases from J, with 14 bases between. CDR1 is LNHDA, CDR2 SQIVND, per germline (reference sequence). The CDR3 nucleotides are TGTGCCAGTAGTACAGGGGAAGGTTTAAGCACAGATACGCAGTATTTT. Amino acids: CASSTGEGLSTDTQYF.

In DNA, the CDR3 is TGTGCCAGCAGCTTAGCCGGACTCCAATACAATGAGCAGTTCTTC. Its protein is CASSLAGLQYNEQFF. The chain joins TRBV7-3 to TRBJ2-1; tentatively, D is TRBD2 (5 bases). V lost 2 bases to trimming and J lost 4 bases, with 12 bases between them. The CDR3 length is 15 residues. Germline lookup yields CDR1 SGHTA and CDR2 FQGTGA.

The rearrangement joins TRBV11-1 to TRBJ2-5, with a tentative D call TRBD1 (6 bases). V was clipped by 2 bases and J by 1 base, with 20 bases between them. Per germline, CDR1 SGHAT and CDR2 FQDESV (reference sequence). The CDR3 is 18 amino acids. DNA of the CDR3: TGTGCCAGCAGCTTAAGGTTCCCCCACAGGGATCGCCAAGAGACCCAGTACTTC. This gives the protein CASSLRFPHRDRQETQYF.

The chain employs TRBV4-1 and TRBJ2-3, with D possibly matching TRBD2 (7 bases). Trimming removed 2 bases from V and 1 base from J, with 16 bases in between. This CDR3 contains 17 residues. Germline CDR1 and CDR2: MGHRA and YSYEKL. The CDR3 DNA follows: TGCGCCAGCAGCCAATGGGGGGGGCGCGGAGGCACAGATACGCAGTATTTT. As protein: CASSQWGGRGGTDTQYF.

This clonotype was detected ten times or more. The chain carries TRBV7-6 and TRBJ2-2; perhaps TRBD2 as D (6 bases). Trimming shortened V by 5 bases and J by 7 bases, and 17 bases separated the two germline ends. The germline CDR1 and CDR2 sequences are SGHVS and FNYEAQ. The CDR3 runs to 15 residues. The CDR3 here is CASSRQAGYGGELFF. CDR3 nucleotide sequence: TGTGCCAGCAGCAGGCAGGCGGGATATGGCGGGGAGCTGTTTTTT.

In this sample, this clonotype turned up a few times. The chain combines TRBV7-9 with TRBJ2-2; 8 bases line up with TRBD2. CDR3 length: 16 amino acids. J gave up 5 bases and V 0 bases, and 5 bases lay outside the gene matches. Germline V gene sequence: CDR1 SEHNR, CDR2 FQNEAQ (reference sequence). CDR3 amino acids: CASSLAQGGRTGELFF. CDR3 sequence (DNA): TGTGCCAGCAGCTTAGCGCAAGGCGGGAGGACCGGGGAGCTGTTTTTT.

The chain combines TRBV7-9 with TRBJ2-1, with 10 bases matching TRBD2. Trimming removed 4 bases from V and 2 bases from J; junction bases left unmatched: 8. The CDR3 is 17 amino acids. The V gene's germline CDR1 is SEHNR and CDR2 FQNEAQ (reference sequence). The DNA of the CDR3 is TGTGCCAGCAGCTCCCAGAGCGGACTAGCGGCCTACAATGAGCAGTTCTTC. This gives the protein CASSSQSGLAAYNEQFF.

This clonotype was seen at least ten times. This chain connects TRBV7-9 to TRBJ2-7; the match to TRBD1 covers 7 bases. Germline V gene lookup returns CDR1 SEHNR and CDR2 FQNEAQ (reference sequence). The V gene end was trimmed by 5 bases and the J gene end by 0 bases; junction bases not matched to a gene: 4. The CDR3 length is 14 residues. The chain's CDR3 is CASSPRTGSYEQYF. The CDR3, as DNA: TGTGCCAGCAGCCCGCGGACAGGCTCCTACGAGCAGTACTTC.

This rearrangement joins TRBV24-1 to TRBJ2-5; D remains unclear. The germline CDR1 and CDR2 sequences are KGHDR and SFDVKD. The CDR3 spans 15 residues. The V end lost 0 bases, the J end lost 6 bases, and 13 bases lay between the germline ends. CDR3 bases: TGTGCCACCAGTGATTTGGCCCTCGGCCTGCAGACCCAGTACTTC. It translates to CATSDLALGLQTQYF.

V is TRBV21-1 and J is TRBJ2-6. TRBV21-1 is a pseudogene. The CDR3 has 13 amino acids. The CDR3 DNA sequence: TGTGCCAGCGAGGATCTGGGAACCAACGTCCTGACTTTC. Its translation is CASEDLGTNVLTF.

A few counts support this clonotype. This chain joins TRBV27 and TRBJ2-2; tentative D call: TRBD2 (6 bases). Germline loops: CDR1 MNHEY, CDR2 SMNVEV (reference sequence). The V and J ends lost 4 bases and 0 bases respectively, with 15 bases between them. CDR3 length: 17 residues. The CDR3 nucleotides are TGTGCCAGCAGTTCATACCGACTAGGCCCGAACACCGGGGAGCTGTTTTTT. This gives the protein CASSSYRLGPNTGELFF.

V is TRBV20-1 and J is TRBJ2-4, with 7 bases aligning to TRBD1. V lost 4 bases and J lost 0; bases outside the gene matches: 6. In germline, CDR1 is DFQATT, CDR2 SNEGSKA (reference sequence). The CDR3 extends over 15 amino acids. The CDR3 coding sequence is TGCAGTGCTACTTATAGGGGGCTAGCCAAAAACATTCAGTACTTC. This codes for CSATYRGLAKNIQYF.

This clonotype was recorded many times. DNA for the CDR3: TGCAGTGCTACCGGGACTAGCTCCTACGAGCAGTACTTC. Translating gives CSATGTSSYEQYF. The chain combines TRBV20-1 with TRBJ2-7; TRBD2 matches 8 bases. The length of the CDR3 is 13 residues. With 4 bases clipped from V and 0 bases from J, the junction kept 2 bases outside the gene matches. Germline CDR1 is DFQATT and CDR2 is SNEGSKA (reference sequence).

This clonotype was recorded many times. The chain employs TRBV5-1 and TRBJ2-1, with TRBD1 matching over 10 bases. V was clipped by 3 bases and J by 7 bases; unmatched bases: 13. CDR3 length equals 17 residues. Germline assignment: CDR1 SGHRS and CDR2 YFSETQ. DNA of the CDR3: TGCGCCAGCAGCTCCCGTTGGCGGGACAGGGGTGATAATGAGCAGTTCTTC. Translating gives CASSSRWRDRGDNEQFF. The full variable domain, with the rest looked up from reference TRBV5-1 and TRBJ2-1, is KAGVTQTPRYLIKTRGQQVTLSCSPISGHRSVSWYQQTPGQGLQFLFEYFSETQRNKGNFPGRFSGRQFSNSRSEMNVSTLELGDSALYLCASSSRWRDRGDNEQFFGPGTRLTVL.

This clonotype was seen more than once but under ten times. J is TRBJ1-1 and V is TRBV6-5; TRBD1 aligns across 7 bases. This CDR3 is 18 amino acids long. Germline V gene data show CDR1 as MNHEY and CDR2 as SVGAGI. V was pared by 0 bases and J by 8 bases, with 18 bases of the junction left unmatched. CDR3 in amino acids: CASSYSRIRRQGSGEAFF. The CDR3 bases are TGTGCCAGCAGTTACTCGAGAATCCGGAGACAGGGCTCAGGGGAAGCTTTCTTT.

The V gene is TRBV19, the J gene TRBJ1-5; TRBD1 agrees at 9 bases. The CDR3 length is 14 residues. J gave up 7 bases and V 7 bases, and 8 bases lay outside the gene matches. Germline V gene data show CDR1 as LNHDA and CDR2 as SQIVND (reference sequence). The CDR3 sequence is CASNPGQGVQPQHF. CDR3 nucleotides: TGTGCCAGTAACCCGGGACAGGGAGTACAGCCCCAGCATTTT.

This clonotype was observed a handful of times. The rearrangement links TRBV13 to TRBJ2-7, with D possibly being TRBD1 or TRBD2 (6 bases each). The V end lost 4 bases, the J end lost 3 bases, and 22 bases lay between the germline ends. The CDR3 length is 17 residues. Germline assignment: CDR1 PRHDT and CDR2 FYEKMQ (reference sequence). The CDR3 reads CASSSGPVTGTFYEQYF. The CDR3 DNA reads as TGTGCCAGCAGCTCGGGACCGGTTACAGGGACTTTCTACGAGCAGTACTTC. Variable domain in full (rest from reference TRBV13 and TRBJ2-7): AAGVIQSPRHLIKEKRETATLKCYPIPRHDTVYWYQQGPGQDPQFLISFYEKMQSDKGSIPDRFSAQQFSDYHSELNMSSLELGDSALYFCASSSGPVTGTFYEQYFGPGTRLTVT.

This clonotype was recorded a few times. This sequence joins TRBV12-3 or TRBV12-4 and TRBJ2-5; 12 bases are shared with TRBD2. The CDR3 spans 15 residues. The junction had 9 bases not matched to a gene; V was cut back by 4 bases and J by 9 bases. The CDR3 DNA follows: TGTGCCAGCAGTTCGGGACTAGCGGGTCCGCGGGCCCAGTACTTC. The encoded protein is CASSSGLAGPRAQYF.

This rearrangement joins TRBV5-1 to TRBJ2-1, with D hard to call. From germline, CDR1 is SGHRS and CDR2 YFSETQ. This CDR3 spans 13 amino acids. Trimming removed 3 bases from V and 12 bases from J, with 16 bases in between. The CDR3 nucleotides are TGCGCCAGCAGCTCGCCAAATGGCTGGGGGCAGTTCTTC. Translating gives CASSSPNGWGQFF.

This clonotype was detected a few times. The genes are TRBV20-1 and TRBJ2-1, with 10 bases aligning to TRBD1. V was clipped by 5 bases and J by 4 bases; unmatched bases: 5. The CDR3 sequence is 14 residues long. Looked up from germline, CDR1 is DFQATT and CDR2 is SNEGSKA (reference sequence). CDR3 sequence reads: CSARRDRGYNEQFF. CDR3 coding DNA: TGCAGTGCTCGTCGGGACAGGGGTTACAATGAGCAGTTCTTC.

Regarding this clonotype: Mismatch with germline at one junction end may stem from a read error. V gene TRBV5-1 combines with J gene TRBJ2-5, with TRBD1 as a possible D gene (5 bases). The CDR3 loop spans 14 amino acids. From germline, CDR1 is SGHRS and CDR2 YFSETQ. Here the CDR3 reads CASSLDIEWETQYF. CDR3 DNA sequence: TGTGCCAGCAGCTTGGACATCGAGTGGGAGACCCAGTACTTC.

The sample holds many counts of this clonotype. J is TRBJ2-5 and V is TRBV5-1, with 12 bases identical to TRBD2. The CDR3 extends over 16 amino acids. Germline CDR1 and CDR2: SGHRS and YFSETQ. The trim removed 6 bases at V and 5 bases at J, leaving 11 bases unmatched. CDR3 region: CASKRLAGGPVETQYF. CDR3 DNA: TGCGCCAGCAAAAGGCTAGCGGGAGGGCCTGTGGAGACCCAGTACTTC.

This clonotype appeared a few times. V gene TRBV6-5 combines with J gene TRBJ2-7; D ambiguous. V lost 6 bases and J 0 bases, leaving 9 bases between the germline ends. The CDR3 is made up of 13 amino acids. Germline V gene sequence: CDR1 MNHEY, CDR2 SVGAGI. The CDR3 DNA reads TGTGCCAGCAGGGGAATGGGCTCCTACGAGCAGTACTTC. Translated: CASRGMGSYEQYF.

In its sample, this clonotype was seen a few times. The V gene is TRBV7-9, the J gene TRBJ1-2, with 7 nucleotides matching TRBD1. The CDR3 is 16 amino acids. The junction had 14 bases not matched to a gene; V was cut back by 5 bases and J by 5 bases. Germline CDR1 SEHNR, CDR2 FQNEAQ (reference sequence). The CDR3 here is CASSRRSDRHRYGYTF. As DNA, the CDR3 is TGTGCCAGCAGCCGACGTTCGGACAGGCACAGATATGGCTACACCTTC.